A single sample is the source of the 17 T cell receptor beta chains below, sequenced in a study of shared T cell receptors in the human thymus. This table comes from immunoSEQ multiplex PCR, and its TCRdb copy is limited to in-frame clones, with some not included. The sample consists of about 540,000 clones, around 78% of them appearing once. The sample was also linked to a second study, of human thymus T cells.

The sample comprised thymocytes. The source of these receptors is a boy younger than two with a congenital heart defect.

This clone turned up a few times. The CDR3 is CASSLTCGTSNNEQFF. CDR3 sequence (DNA): TGTGCCAGCAGCCTGACTTGCGGGACTTCAAACAATGAGCAGTTCTTC. V and J are TRBV9 and TRBJ2-1; D is possibly TRBD2 (6 bases). Looked up from germline, CDR1 is SGDLS and CDR2 is YYNGEE. The V gene lost 4 bases and the J gene lost 5 bases, with 19 bases spanning the gap. The CDR3 is 16 amino acids.

This clone has just one count. The genes are TRBV14 and TRBJ2-7; possibly TRBD1 for D (6 bases). The CDR3 is 13 amino acids. Germline V gives CDR1 SGHDN, CDR2 FVKESK. Trimming left V 4 bases short and J 3 bases short, with 10 bases between. CDR3 region: CASSPLDSYEQYF. The CDR3 bases are TGTGCCAGCAGCCCCCTGGACAGCTACGAGCAGTACTTC.

As DNA, the CDR3 is TGTGCCAGCAGCTTTTATAGCAATCAGCCCCAGCATTTT. Residues: CASSFYSNQPQHF. This chain connects TRBV9 to TRBJ1-5; D ambiguous. In germline, CDR1 is SGDLS, CDR2 YYNGEE. CDR3 size: 13 residues. Trimming pared 4 bases from V and 0 bases from J, leaving 5 bases between.

This chain links TRBV10-3 with TRBJ2-3; 16 positions match TRBD2. Losses at the gene ends were 6 bases for V and 3 bases for J; bases not matched to a gene: 9. The CDR3 length is 18 residues. The germline V gene has CDR1 ENHRY and CDR2 SYGVKD. DNA for the CDR3: TGTGCCATCAGATGGGGACTAGCGGGAGGGCCGGGTACAGATACGCAGTATTTT. Its protein product is CAIRWGLAGGPGTDTQYF.

The V call is TRBV7-2, the J call TRBJ2-7, with unresolved D. The germline gives CDR1 SGHTA, CDR2 FQGNSA. V lost 5 bases to trimming and J lost 0 bases, with 8 bases between them. The CDR3 loop spans 13 amino acids. CDR3 loop: CASSPGASYEQYF. As DNA, the CDR3 is TGTGCCAGCAGCCCGGGTGCCTCCTACGAGCAGTACTTC.

The chain employs TRBV5-4 and TRBJ1-3; maybe TRBD1 (6 bases). Germline V gene lookup returns CDR1 SGHNT and CDR2 YYREEE (reference sequence). Deletions cut 0 bases from V and 3 bases from J, with 19 bases between. This CDR3 comprises 18 residues. The CDR3 protein is CASSLGTEARVDGNTIYF. The CDR3 DNA sequence: TGTGCCAGCAGCTTGGGGACAGAGGCGAGGGTCGATGGAAACACCATATATTTT.

The chain joins TRBV13 to TRBJ1-4; a weak D match, TRBD1 (5 bases). Trimming left V 0 bases short and J 5 bases short, with 19 bases between. CDR1 PRHDT and CDR2 FYEKMQ come from the germline V gene (reference sequence). The CDR3 has 18 amino acids. The CDR3 DNA is TGTGCCAGCAGCTTAGGCTATGGGGCCCGGGCGATAAATGAAAAACTGTTTTTT. This codes for CASSLGYGARAINEKLFF.

V and J are TRBV10-3 and TRBJ2-7, with 10 bases lining up with TRBD1. Germline V gene data show CDR1 as ENHRY and CDR2 as SYGVKD. CDR3 length: 15 residues. Trimming removed 0 bases from V and 5 bases from J; junction bases left unmatched: 4. The CDR3 bases are TGTGCCATCAGTGAGTCCGGGACAGGGGTCCACGAGCAGTACTTC. Its translation: CAISESGTGVHEQYF.

The V gene is TRBV14, the J gene TRBJ2-7; 8 bases are a match to TRBD2. This CDR3 comprises 16 residues. Germline assignment: CDR1 SGHDN and CDR2 FVKESK. V was pared by 1 base and J by 2 bases, with 7 bases of the junction left unmatched. The CDR3 spells CASSQGSGRSPYEQYF. CDR3 bases: TGTGCCAGCAGCCAAGGGAGCGGGAGAAGCCCCTACGAGCAGTACTTC.

The J gene is TRBJ2-7, the V gene TRBV10-3; D remains ambiguous. Per germline, CDR1 ENHRY and CDR2 SYGVKD. Trimming removed 0 bases from V and 6 bases from J, with 18 bases in between. CDR3 length equals 16 residues. CDR3 protein: CAISESKWAPPCEQYF. The DNA of the CDR3 is TGTGCCATCAGTGAGTCGAAGTGGGCACCACCTTGCGAGCAGTACTTC.

This clone has a handful of counts. The chain recombines TRBV28 with TRBJ1-4, with a weak D call TRBD1 (6 bases). V shed 4 bases and J shed 1 base, with 16 bases lying between them. Germline-derived CDR1 and CDR2 are MDHEN and SYDVKM. The length of the CDR3 is 17 residues. CDR3 DNA sequence: TGTGCCAGCAGTTCCCCGGGGGGCAGGATAACTAATGAAAAACTGTTTTTT. It is translated as CASSSPGGRITNEKLFF.

The chain joins TRBV19 to TRBJ2-7; unclear D gene. Trimming stripped 5 bases from V and 0 bases from J, with 5 bases between. The CDR3 spans 12 residues. Germline values: CDR1 LNHDA, CDR2 SQIVND (reference sequence). CDR3 sequence (DNA): TGTGCCAGTAGTCCGAGCTCCTACGAGCAGTACTTC. Translated, it gives CASSPSSYEQYF.

The rearrangement joins TRBV5-1 to TRBJ1-4, with 9 bases identical to TRBD1. Per germline, CDR1 SGHRS and CDR2 YFSETQ. The ends lost 0 bases at V and 1 base at J; junction bases unmatched: 1. This CDR3 region has 16 residues. CDR3 sequence reads: CASSLGQGETNEKLFF. DNA for the CDR3: TGCGCCAGCAGCTTGGGACAGGGGGAAACTAATGAAAAACTGTTTTTT.

This chain joins TRBV6-6 and TRBJ2-3, with D perhaps matching TRBD1 (6 bases). The ends were cut back, 4 bases at V and 6 bases at J, with 14 bases in the middle. This CDR3 region has 14 residues. Germline CDR1 MNHNY, CDR2 SVGAGI (reference sequence). The CDR3 loop reads CASSSGVRSDTQYF. In DNA form, the CDR3 reads TGTGCCAGCAGTTCAGGGGTTAGGTCGGATACGCAGTATTTT.

The count of this clone is one. J is TRBJ2-7 and V is TRBV6-1; possible D gene TRBD2, 6 bases. Germline assignment: CDR1 MNHNS and CDR2 SASEGT. V shed 5 bases and J shed 2 bases, with 10 bases lying between them. The CDR3 sequence is 13 residues long. The CDR3 region is CASSWLAPYEQYF. The CDR3 coding sequence is TGTGCCAGCAGTTGGCTAGCGCCCTACGAGCAGTACTTC.

The rearrangement uses TRBV30 and TRBJ2-3, with 13 bases identical to TRBD2. V was pared by 5 bases and J by 2 bases, with 19 bases of the junction left unmatched. The CDR3 length is 20 residues. Germline CDR1 GTSNPN, CDR2 SVGIG (reference sequence). In DNA form, the CDR3 reads TGTGCCTGGGGTCAAACGGGACTAGCGGGGCGAGGAGAGCTCACAGATACGCAGTATTTT. Translated: CAWGQTGLAGRGELTDTQYF.

About this clone itself: At the DNA level, this CDR3 is encoded by other sequences in the same sample as well. The chain recombines TRBV4-1 with TRBJ2-7; 16 positions match TRBD2. The length of the CDR3 is 15 residues. V shed 3 bases, J shed 4 bases, and the junction held 0 bases outside the gene matches. Germline CDR1 reads MGHRA; CDR2 reads YSYEKL. The CDR3 nucleotides are TGCGCCAGCAGCCAGGGACTAGCGGGAGGGTACGAGCAGTACTTC. Translating it yields CASSQGLAGGYEQYF.